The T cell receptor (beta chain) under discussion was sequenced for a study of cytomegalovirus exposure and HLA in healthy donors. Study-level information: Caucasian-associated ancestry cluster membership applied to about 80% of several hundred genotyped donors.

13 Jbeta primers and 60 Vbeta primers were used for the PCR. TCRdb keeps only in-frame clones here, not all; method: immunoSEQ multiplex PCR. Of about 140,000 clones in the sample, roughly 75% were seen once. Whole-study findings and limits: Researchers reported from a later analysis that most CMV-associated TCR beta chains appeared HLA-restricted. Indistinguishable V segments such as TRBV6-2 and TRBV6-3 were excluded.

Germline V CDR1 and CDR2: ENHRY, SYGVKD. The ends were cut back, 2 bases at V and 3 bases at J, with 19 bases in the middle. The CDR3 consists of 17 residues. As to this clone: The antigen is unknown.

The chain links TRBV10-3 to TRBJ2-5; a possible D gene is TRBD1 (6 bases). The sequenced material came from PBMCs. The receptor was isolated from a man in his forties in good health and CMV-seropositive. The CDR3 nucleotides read TGTGCCATCAGTGAGCCCAACAGGGCCCTGCGGGAAGAGACCCAGTACTTC. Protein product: CAISEPNRALREETQYF.